This T cell receptor beta chain was recovered during a study of blood T cell repertoires in COVID-19 (dated by TCRdb to about 2020). At the level of the whole study: Collaborator samples came from the United States, Italy and Spain and covered acute and convalescent phases of COVID-19. The samples were drawn from two sources: the first 160 participants of the ongoing ImmuneRACE study, and 1,200 or so subjects contributed by 6 global collaborators. Where HLA class I and class II types were available, the types were taken from metadata supplied by the sample provider, not from assay-based typing. The material from the prospective study consisted of cDNA or gDNA derived from T cells, B-cell-depleted T cells, or PBMCs. Deeply sampled blood TCRbeta repertoires from subjects exposed to, actively infected with, or recovered from COVID-19 were included in the dataset. The repertoires were made available in a free public database intended to serve as a resource for research on the immune response to SARS-CoV-2. A de-identified subject ID, COVID-19 status, age in years and sex were almost always included in the sample metadata. The study at large found these results: Clinical and demographic metadata were provided uncurated, with the amount varying by source and participant.

The V end gives up 0 bases and the J end 7 bases, leaving 3 bases in the junction not matched to a gene. The CDR3 measures 15 amino acids from cysteine to phenylalanine. Only CDR3 DNA is held: 45 bases, read in frame from base 1. Reading the germline V gene (reference sequence) gives CDR1 PRHDT and CDR2 FYEKMQ. In Seattle, one collaborating source enrolled patients while the infection was active and tracked those patients longitudinally over the course of disease. Collaborating institutions collected whole blood in K2EDTA tubes following their own protocols. For TCRbeta analysis, collaborators shipped samples as frozen whole blood, isolated PBMCs, or DNA extracted from either of those sample types. As regards this clone: Its antigen is still unknown. No per-base quality is available; no much larger clone lies one base away.

TCRbeta CDR3 regions were amplified from genomic DNA using the immunoSEQ Assay, a bias-controlled multiplex PCR. As for the authors' bioinformatics: Nucleated cell counts per sample were estimated from amplification of reference gene primers within the assay. To quantify the absolute abundance of each unique TCRbeta CDR3 rearrangement, sequence reads were collapsed and filtered. Productive Simpson clonality was computed per sample as the square root of Simpson's diversity index over productive rearrangements. Imported from immuneACCESS, the table was reduced by TCRdb to in-frame sequences with V and J called. These copies leave out some clones; in studies compared against another copy, an unresolved V gene accounts for under half, and the cause of the remainder is not known. The V and J calls and the clone size are those of that table, but D and trimming were determined from the DNA. This sample has fewer than 350,000 clones in its table, and roughly nine tenths of those were observed once. The ten biggest clones cover approximately 12% of the sample.

Material: peripheral blood. This sequence uses TRBV13 and TRBJ1-6, with 7 bases in between that match TRBD1. The clonotype comes from a woman aged 25 to 45 with COVID-19, enrolled during active disease. The DNA reads as follows: TGTGCCAGCAGCTTAGGCTCAGGGGGAAATTCACCCCTCCACTTT. The encoded protein is CASSLGSGGNSPLHF. Supplemented by the reference TRBV13 and TRBJ1-6 proteins around the CDR3, the complete variable domain is AAGVIQSPRHLIKEKRETATLKCYPIPRHDTVYWYQQGPGQDPQFLISFYEKMQSDKGSIPDRFSAQQFSDYHSELNMSSLELGDSALYFCASSLGSGGNSPLHFGNGTRLTVT.